The 6 T cell receptor beta chains below come from one sample, sequenced in a study of T cell changes during pregnancy in multiple sclerosis. This table comes from immunoSEQ multiplex PCR, and its TCRdb copy is limited to in-frame clones, with some not included. This table has tens of thousands of clones, around 92% appearing once. Sequenced here: peripheral blood, sampled after pregnancy. Receptors were obtained from a female donor with multiple sclerosis, enrolled in a pregnancy study.

The V call is TRBV7-9, the J call TRBJ1-1; possible D gene TRBD1, 5 bases. Trimming stripped 1 base from V and 3 bases from J, with 18 bases between. Germline V lookup: CDR1 SEHNR, CDR2 FQNEAQ (reference sequence). The CDR3 length is 17 residues. CDR3 sequence (DNA): TGTGCCAGCAGCTTAGGACAGCTAGACCGCGGGGACACTGAAGCTTTCTTT. Protein sequence: CASSLGQLDRGDTEAFF.

V usage is TRBV6-5 and J usage is TRBJ1-2; no clear D. Germline V gene lookup returns CDR1 MNHEY and CDR2 SVGAGI. The CDR3 runs to 13 residues. V was shortened by 0 bases and J by 8 bases, with 10 bases between the two germline ends. The CDR3 DNA reads as TGTGCCAGCAGTTACTCTGTGGGAGACGGCTACACCTTC. It specifies CASSYSVGDGYTF.

The J gene is TRBJ1-4, the V gene TRBV6-1; 7 bases line up with TRBD1. The CDR3 loop spans 15 amino acids. Germline values: CDR1 MNHNS, CDR2 SASEGT. The V gene end was trimmed by 7 bases and the J gene end by 8 bases; junction bases not matched to a gene: 13. The CDR3 coding sequence is TGTGCCAGCACACCCTCAGGGGGTTGGCACGAAAAACTGTTTTTT. Translated: CASTPSGGWHEKLFF.

This clone was counted once. This chain links TRBV27 with TRBJ2-3; D unresolved. The length of the CDR3 is 13 residues. V was trimmed by 3 bases and J by 0 bases, leaving 4 bases between them. The V gene's germline CDR1 is MNHEY and CDR2 SMNVEV (reference sequence). For the CDR3, the DNA is TGTGCCAGCAGTTTGACTAGCACAGATACGCAGTATTTT. This sequence encodes CASSLTSTDTQYF.

This rearrangement joins TRBV5-6 to TRBJ2-5, with 14 bases fitting TRBD2. The CDR3 is 17 amino acids. Germline V gives CDR1 SGHDT, CDR2 YYEEEE. Germline trimming cut 4 bases from V and 4 bases from J; bases unmatched to any gene: 9. CDR3 amino acids: CASSLQTSGREGETQYF. The DNA of the CDR3 is TGTGCCAGCAGCCTGCAGACTAGCGGGAGGGAGGGAGAGACCCAGTACTTC.

CDR3 sequence: CASSAPDRGISTEAFF. For the CDR3, the DNA is TGTGCCAGCAGCGCCCCAGACAGGGGGATAAGCACTGAAGCTTTCTTT. The rearrangement links TRBV9 to TRBJ1-1; 9 nucleotides line up with TRBD1. Germline trimming cut 3 bases from V and 4 bases from J; bases unmatched to any gene: 10. The germline CDR1 and CDR2 sequences are SGDLS and YYNGEE. CDR3 size: 16 residues. The full variable domain, with the rest looked up from reference TRBV9 and TRBJ1-1, is DSGVTQTPKHLITATGQRVTLRCSPRSGDLSVYWYQQSLDQGLQFLIQYYNGEERAKGNILERFSAQQFPDLHSELNLSSLELGDSALYFCASSAPDRGISTEAFFGQGTRLTVV.